This T cell receptor beta chain was recovered during a study of metastatic and nonmetastatic thyroid tumors. In the study overall: The comparison covered peripheral blood and tumor or nodule tissue in malignant and benign thyroid patients.

Every patient was untreated before thyroid surgery. Remarks on this clone: The antigen is not known. The junction shows a germline mismatch at one end, possibly a read error.

General study points: Compared with benign nodules, malignant thyroid tumors were reported to have significantly higher TCR beta diversity in both blood and tumor.

Per the original data handling: Differences in CDR3 between clinicopathological groups were drawn on to build a classifier intended to discriminate distant-metastatic papillary thyroid cancer patients. TCRdb recomputed clones from the PCR reads via MiXCR. It is TCRdb's table, rather than the study itself, that gives the V and J calls and clone size. The sample shows approximately 6,600 clones, 30% of them seen only once. The clonotype comes from a female donor with papillary thyroid cancer or a benign thyroid nodule (not recorded which). Some clones in this sample may be carry-over from other donors' samples. Material: adjacent normal tissue.

CDR3 DNA: TGTGCTAGCAGCCAGGGACTAGCGGGAGTTATTGAGCAGTTCTTC. Its protein product is CASSQGLAGVIEQFF. The chain couples TRBV7-7 to TRBJ2-1, with TRBD2 matching over 14 bases. The CDR3 runs to 15 residues. Germline CDR1 reads SSHAT; CDR2 reads FNYEAQ (reference sequence).